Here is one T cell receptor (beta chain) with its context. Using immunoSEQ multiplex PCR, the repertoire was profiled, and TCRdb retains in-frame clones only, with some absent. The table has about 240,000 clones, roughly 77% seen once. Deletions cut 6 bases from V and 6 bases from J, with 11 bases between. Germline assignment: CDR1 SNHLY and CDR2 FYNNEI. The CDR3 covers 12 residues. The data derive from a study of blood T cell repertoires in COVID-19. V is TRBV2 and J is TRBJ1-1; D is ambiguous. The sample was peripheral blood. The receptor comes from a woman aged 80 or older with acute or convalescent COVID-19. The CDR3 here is CASRVEMAEAFF. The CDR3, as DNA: TGTGCCAGCAGGGTAGAAATGGCTGAAGCTTTCTTT.